Below, one TCR beta chain is given with its context. This entry comes from a study of blood T cell repertoires in COVID-19. Across the study: Sample material is recorded as cDNA or gDNA derived from T cells, B-cell-depleted T cells, or PBMCs.

Per germline, CDR1 LNHDA and CDR2 SQIVND (reference sequence). This CDR3 contains 15 residues. V was pared by 6 bases and J by 4 bases, with 6 bases of the junction left unmatched. Assay used: immunoSEQ multiplex PCR; TCRdb lists only in-frame clones, some missing. Among around 160,000 clones, about 82% were seen once, and the ten largest hold 2.5% to 3%. The chain couples TRBV19 to TRBJ2-6; 7 bases fit TRBD1. The source material was peripheral blood. The TCR sequence derives from a woman aged 35 to 49 with active or convalescent COVID-19. CDR3 loop: CASRSTGAGANVLTF. The CDR3 nucleotides are TGTGCCAGTAGATCCACAGGGGCCGGGGCCAACGTCCTGACTTTC.